A selection of T cell receptor beta chains follows, all from one sample in a study of blood T cell repertoires in COVID-19. Repertoires were generated with immunoSEQ multiplex PCR, while TCRdb's copy carries only in-frame clones and drops some. The sample yields 150,000 or so clones, about nine tenths seen once. Input material: peripheral blood. Source of these receptors: a man aged 50 or older with acute or convalescent COVID-19. Each CDR3 is given with its conserved first and last residue. The order of the fields is V gene, clone size, J gene, D gene, CDR3 DNA, CDR3 protein. The D gene is left open where the match is weak. Part of the rows lack a size; the others show once, few, many or a class for expanded clones.

V gene: TRBV19; clone size: .; J gene: TRBJ1-2; D gene: TRBD1; CDR3 DNA: TGTGCCAGTAGTAAAGGGGTTACAGGGGCGGAAGGCTACACCTTC; CDR3 protein: CASSKGVTGAEGYTF
V gene: TRBV7-2; clone size: .; J gene: TRBJ2-7; D gene: .; CDR3 DNA: TGTGCCAGCAGCTTAGAAGGGTGGGGCGATTACGAGCAGTACTTC; CDR3 protein: CASSLEGWGDYEQYF
V gene: TRBV6-5; clone size: .; J gene: TRBJ1-1; D gene: .; CDR3 DNA: TGTGCCAGCAGTTACTCCGGGAGCTGGGGAACTGAAGCTTTCTTT; CDR3 protein: CASSYSGSWGTEAFF
V gene: TRBV9; clone size: once; J gene: TRBJ2-3; D gene: TRBD1; CDR3 DNA: TGTGCCAGCAGCGTAGCGGGACAGCCCTCGTCCGGCACAGATACGCAGTATTTT; CDR3 protein: CASSVAGQPSSGTDTQYF
V gene: TRBV19; clone size: .; J gene: TRBJ2-1; D gene: TRBD2; CDR3 DNA: TGTGCCAGTAAAAGCGGGACTTCGTTGGATGAGCAGTTCTTC; CDR3 protein: CASKSGTSLDEQFF
V gene: TRBV6-5; clone size: .; J gene: TRBJ1-2; D gene: TRBD1; CDR3 DNA: TGTGCCAGCAGTCGGAACCTTGACAGGGGCGATGGCTACACCTTC; CDR3 protein: CASSRNLDRGDGYTF
V gene: TRBV15; clone size: .; J gene: TRBJ2-5; D gene: .; CDR3 DNA: TGTGCCACCCAAGAAGGTGGGGCAGAGACCCAGTACTTC; CDR3 protein: CATQEGGAETQYF
V gene: TRBV6-2/TRBV6-3; clone size: .; J gene: TRBJ2-1; D gene: TRBD2; CDR3 DNA: TGTGCCAGCAGTTACGGACTAGCGGGAGAAGATGAGCAGTTCTTC; CDR3 protein: CASSYGLAGEDEQFF
V gene: TRBV5-4; clone size: .; J gene: TRBJ2-3; D gene: TRBD2; CDR3 DNA: TGTGCCAGCAGCTTAAAGCGGGGGGGCCCGACAGATACGCAGTATTTT; CDR3 protein: CASSLKRGGPTDTQYF
V gene: TRBV30; clone size: .; J gene: TRBJ1-4; D gene: .; CDR3 DNA: TGTGCCTGGAGTATCCGGGAAAAACTGTTTTTT; CDR3 protein: CAWSIREKLFF
V gene: TRBV7-9; clone size: .; J gene: TRBJ2-2; D gene: .; CDR3 DNA: TGTGCCAGCAGCCTTCCCCTATTAGGGGCCGGGGAGCTGTTTTTT; CDR3 protein: CASSLPLLGAGELFF
V gene: TRBV18; clone size: .; J gene: TRBJ2-7; D gene: .; CDR3 DNA: TGTGCCAGCTCACCCCAGTCGGGTGAGCAGTACTTC; CDR3 protein: CASSPQSGEQYF
V gene: TRBV19; clone size: .; J gene: TRBJ2-3; D gene: TRBD2; CDR3 DNA: TGTGCCAGTAGTAGCCCTAGCGGGGGCACAGATACGCAGTATTTT; CDR3 protein: CASSSPSGGTDTQYF
V gene: TRBV3-1/TRBV3-2; clone size: .; J gene: TRBJ1-6; D gene: .; CDR3 DNA: TGTGCCAGCAGCCCCCCGGGAAGGGGGAATTCACCCCTCCACTTT; CDR3 protein: CASSPPGRGNSPLHF
V gene: TRBV4-2; clone size: .; J gene: TRBJ2-3; D gene: TRBD2; CDR3 DNA: TGTGCCAGCAGCCCGGGACTAGCGGGGGGGGATACGCAGTATTTT; CDR3 protein: CASSPGLAGGDTQYF
V gene: TRBV25-1; clone size: few; J gene: TRBJ1-2; D gene: .; CDR3 DNA: TGTGCCAGCAGACAGCAAGACTATGGCTACACCTTC; CDR3 protein: CASRQQDYGYTF
V gene: TRBV28; clone size: .; J gene: TRBJ2-1; D gene: .; CDR3 DNA: TGTGCCAGCAGTTTTGGCCGGGGCAATGAGCAGTTCTTC; CDR3 protein: CASSFGRGNEQFF
V gene: TRBV19; clone size: .; J gene: TRBJ1-1; D gene: .; CDR3 DNA: TGTGCCACCAGCACCGGGTGGTTTCCTGAAGCTTTCTTT; CDR3 protein: CATSTGWFPEAFF
V gene: TRBV7-9; clone size: .; J gene: TRBJ1-1; D gene: .; CDR3 DNA: TGTGCCAGCAGCTTTCTCAGTAACACTGAAGCTTTCTTT; CDR3 protein: CASSFLSNTEAFF
V gene: TRBV6-4; clone size: .; J gene: TRBJ1-2; D gene: TRBD1; CDR3 DNA: TGTGCCAGCAGTGCGACAGGGGGCGACGACTATGGCTACACCTTC; CDR3 protein: CASSATGGDDYGYTF
V gene: TRBV28; clone size: .; J gene: TRBJ2-1; D gene: .; CDR3 DNA: TGTGCCAGCAGTTTTGGGGACAAAGGCAATGAGCAGTTCTTC; CDR3 protein: CASSFGDKGNEQFF
V gene: TRBV5-1; clone size: .; J gene: TRBJ1-4; D gene: TRBD1; CDR3 DNA: TGCGCCAGCAGCACCCAGGGACAGGAAAATGAAAAACTGTTTTTT; CDR3 protein: CASSTQGQENEKLFF
V gene: TRBV18; clone size: .; J gene: TRBJ1-4; D gene: .; CDR3 DNA: TGTGCCAGCTCACCGGGGGGTGAAAAACTGTTTTTT; CDR3 protein: CASSPGGEKLFF
V gene: TRBV6-8; clone size: .; J gene: TRBJ1-4; D gene: .; CDR3 DNA: TGTGCCAGCAGCCCGGGGTTCGAAAAACTGTTTTTT; CDR3 protein: CASSPGFEKLFF
V gene: TRBV7-9; clone size: .; J gene: TRBJ2-7; D gene: .; CDR3 DNA: TGTGCCAGCAGCTTGGGAGAGTCTGGGGAGCAGTACTTC; CDR3 protein: CASSLGESGEQYF
V gene: TRBV28; clone size: .; J gene: TRBJ1-3; D gene: .; CDR3 DNA: TGTGCCAGCAGGACCACAGAATACACCATATATTTT; CDR3 protein: CASRTTEYTIYF
V gene: TRBV11-3; clone size: .; J gene: TRBJ2-3; D gene: TRBD2; CDR3 DNA: TGTGCCAGCAGCTTAAGGACTAGCGGCACAGATACGCAGTATTTT; CDR3 protein: CASSLRTSGTDTQYF
V gene: TRBV5-1; clone size: .; J gene: TRBJ2-1; D gene: .; CDR3 DNA: TGCGCCAGCAGCTTGGTTGAACAGATACGCAATGAGCAGTTCTTC; CDR3 protein: CASSLVEQIRNEQFF
V gene: TRBV7-7; clone size: few; J gene: TRBJ2-1; D gene: .; CDR3 DNA: TGTGCTAGCAGCCTCCTCCAGGACTACAATGAGCAGTTCTTC; CDR3 protein: CASSLLQDYNEQFF
V gene: TRBV7-2; clone size: .; J gene: TRBJ1-4; D gene: .; CDR3 DNA: TGTGCCAGCAGCCTTCTCGGGAGGGCGGCTAATGAAAAACTGTTTTTT; CDR3 protein: CASSLLGRAANEKLFF
V gene: TRBV2; clone size: .; J gene: TRBJ2-1; D gene: .; CDR3 DNA: TGTGCCAGCAGTTACGGGGGAGCCAAGTTCTTC; CDR3 protein: CASSYGGAKFF
V gene: TRBV5-4; clone size: .; J gene: TRBJ1-3; D gene: .; CDR3 DNA: TGTGCCAGCTCCCTACGCTCTGGAAACACCATATATTTT; CDR3 protein: CASSLRSGNTIYF
V gene: TRBV7-2; clone size: .; J gene: TRBJ1-2; D gene: .; CDR3 DNA: TGTGCCAGCAGCCCCTCGATGGAGGCAACTGGCTACACCTTC; CDR3 protein: CASSPSMEATGYTF
V gene: TRBV6-4; clone size: .; J gene: TRBJ1-2; D gene: .; CDR3 DNA: TGTGCCAGCAGTGCCACAGGGATTGGCTATGGCTACACCTTC; CDR3 protein: CASSATGIGYGYTF